A single sample is the source of the 20 T cell receptor beta chains below, sequenced in a study of Ad26.COV2.S vaccination and SARS-CoV-2 variants. Some clones are missing from TCRdb's copy, which holds only in-frame ones; the method was immunoSEQ multiplex PCR. This sample has hundreds of thousands of clones; roughly 90% occur once, and the top ten carry roughly 1.5%. Treatment noted: 15 to 20 received Ad26.COV2.S at low or high dose, single or two shots; roughly five received placebo; per-sample allocation not given. Collection of the samples took place on day 63 after the first injection of vaccine or placebo. Sequenced material: peripheral blood, taken in a trial of Ad26.COV2.S vaccine versus placebo. The receptor source for this set is a person between 18 and 60 years old who received the Ad26.COV2.S COVID-19 vaccine or a placebo.

The CDR3 DNA is TGTGCCAGCTCATCCAACAGGGGGCGCTTGTCCGAGCAGTACTTC. Translated: CASSSNRGRLSEQYF. The V call is TRBV18, the J call TRBJ2-7, with TRBD1 identical over 9 bases. The CDR3 extends over 15 amino acids. Germline assignment: CDR1 KGHSH and CDR2 LQKENI. With V trimmed by 5 bases and J by 6 bases, 11 bases remained unmatched.

V and J are TRBV18 and TRBJ2-2; 9 bases are a match to TRBD1. From germline, CDR1 is KGHSH and CDR2 LQKENI. The CDR3 runs to 16 residues. V lost 2 bases and J lost 1; bases outside the gene matches: 2. The CDR3 region has the DNA TGTGCCAGCTCACCAGGGACAGGGCGGAACACCGGGGAGCTGTTTTTT. Translating gives CASSPGTGRNTGELFF.

CDR3 region: CASSRLGGPSSYEQYF. The CDR3 bases are TGTGCCAGTAGTCGGTTGGGGGGGCCTAGCTCCTACGAGCAGTACTTC. The chain is built from TRBV19 and TRBJ2-7, with D possibly being TRBD2 (7 bases). Deletions cut 5 bases from V and 0 bases from J, with 17 bases between. Germline V lookup: CDR1 LNHDA, CDR2 SQIVND (reference sequence). This CDR3 is built from 16 residues. Full variable domain (missing parts from reference TRBV19 and TRBJ2-7): DGGITQSPKYLFRKEGQNVTLSCEQNLNHDAMYWYRQDPGQGLRLIYYSQIVNDFQKGDIAEGYSVSREKKESFPLTVTSAQKNPTAFYLCASSRLGGPSSYEQYFGPGTRLTVT.

This clone was recorded once. Here the CDR3 DNA reads TGTGCCAGCAGCCTCGGACTAGCGGCCGGAGGTGAGCAGTTCTTC. This sequence encodes CASSLGLAAGGEQFF. The chain carries TRBV11-2 and TRBJ2-1, with TRBD2 matching over 10 bases. With 5 bases clipped from V and 9 bases from J, the junction kept 10 bases outside the gene matches. The CDR3 extends over 15 amino acids. The germline V gene has CDR1 SGHAT and CDR2 FQNNGV. Using reference TRBV11-2 and TRBJ2-1 for the parts outside the CDR3, the full variable domain is EAGVAQSPRYKIIEKRQSVAFWCNPISGHATLYWYQQILGQGPKLLIQFQNNGVVDDSQLPKDRFSAERLKGVDSTLKIQPAKLEDSAVYLCASSLGLAAGGEQFFGPGTRLTVL.

The J gene is TRBJ2-7, the V gene TRBV7-2; D may be TRBD2 (6 bases). V was pared by 4 bases and J by 4 bases, with 11 bases between. The CDR3 spans 13 residues. CDR1 is SGHTA, CDR2 FQGNSA, per germline. The DNA of the CDR3 is TGTGCCAGCAGCTCCGTGGAGGGTTACGAGCAGTACTTC. This gives the protein CASSSVEGYEQYF.

Comments on this clone: This CDR3 is also generated by other DNA sequences in the sample. CDR3 protein: CASSPGTNTGELFF. Written as DNA, the CDR3 is TGTGCCAGCAGCCCAGGGACGAACACCGGGGAGCTGTTTTTT. This chain links TRBV5-4 with TRBJ2-2, with D maybe TRBD1 (5 bases). The CDR3 length is 14 residues. Trimming left V 4 bases short and J 0 bases short, with 7 bases between. Germline values: CDR1 SGHNT, CDR2 YYREEE (reference sequence).

The gene calls are TRBV27 and TRBJ1-5; D possibly corresponds to TRBD1 (5 bases). The CDR3 contains 16 residues. V dropped 2 bases and J dropped 6 bases, with 17 bases sitting between them. Per the germline V gene, CDR1 is MNHEY and CDR2 is SMNVEV (reference sequence). CDR3 nucleotide sequence: TGTGCCAGCAGTTTAATTGGGGGGAAGGGTGGTCAGCCCCAGCATTTT. The encoded protein is CASSLIGGKGGQPQHF.

The chain has TRBV6-5 and TRBJ1-2, with D possibly being TRBD1 (6 bases). V was pared by 8 bases and J by 7 bases, with 20 bases between. Germline V gene sequence: CDR1 MNHEY, CDR2 SVGAGI. The CDR3 runs to 14 residues. The CDR3 region has the DNA TGTGCCAGCGCCCAGTACAGGGAGAGAACTGGCTACACCTTC. It codes for CASAQYRERTGYTF.

The CDR3, as DNA: TGTGCCAGCAGTCCCGGCACAGGGCTCTACGAGCAGTACTTC. This encodes CASSPGTGLYEQYF. The chain carries TRBV27 and TRBJ2-7, with D maybe TRBD1 (6 bases). Germline V gene lookup returns CDR1 MNHEY and CDR2 SMNVEV (reference sequence). This CDR3 spans 14 amino acids. The ends were cut back, 5 bases at V and 3 bases at J, with 14 bases in the middle.

The chain combines TRBV19 with TRBJ1-2; weak D call: TRBD1 (5 bases). The CDR3 length is 12 residues. Germline V gives CDR1 LNHDA, CDR2 SQIVND (reference sequence). V lost 7 bases to trimming and J lost 7 bases, with 13 bases between them. As DNA, the CDR3 is TGTGCCAGTAAGGCTGGGGGACTTGGCTACACCTTC. It encodes CASKAGGLGYTF.

Only one count was recorded for this clone. The J gene is TRBJ2-7, the V gene TRBV9; perhaps TRBD1 as D (7 bases). This CDR3 is 15 amino acids long. CDR1 is SGDLS and CDR2 is YYNGEE in the germline V gene. V was shortened by 0 bases and J by 3 bases, with 13 bases between the two germline ends. The CDR3 sequence: CASSVEPGGFYEQYF. In nucleotides, the CDR3 is TGTGCCAGCAGCGTAGAGCCAGGGGGGTTCTACGAGCAGTACTTC.

The genes are TRBV6-6 and TRBJ1-6, with D perhaps matching TRBD1 (6 bases). The CDR3 is made up of 14 amino acids. Germline CDR1 MNHNY, CDR2 SVGAGI (reference sequence). Trimming removed 7 bases at V and 8 bases at J, with 15 bases between. In nucleotides, the CDR3 is TGTGCCAGCACCTACAGGGAAAAGGATTCACCCCTCCACTTT. Its translation: CASTYREKDSPLHF.

Details on this clone: The identical CDR3 is also encoded by other nucleotide sequences in the sample. The V call is TRBV19, the J call TRBJ1-4; possibly TRBD1 for D (5 bases). The CDR3 has 14 amino acids. Germline-derived CDR1 and CDR2 are LNHDA and SQIVND (reference sequence). Trimming pared 9 bases from V and 0 bases from J, leaving 11 bases between. The CDR3 protein is CASSTGATNEKLFF. The CDR3 DNA is TGTGCCAGCAGCACAGGTGCAACTAATGAAAAACTGTTTTTT.

This clone has just one count. The chain uses TRBV7-6 and TRBJ2-7; perhaps TRBD1 as D (6 bases). The V end was cut by 5 bases, the J end by 0 bases, with 20 bases between. The germline CDR1 and CDR2 sequences are SGHVS and FNYEAQ. The CDR3 is 17 amino acids. Written as DNA, the CDR3 is TGTGCCAGCAGCCCCCCTCCGAGTACAGGGACCTCCTACGAGCAGTACTTC. Amino acid sequence: CASSPPPSTGTSYEQYF.

V usage is TRBV4-3 and J usage is TRBJ2-3, with TRBD2 identical over 10 bases. Per the germline V gene, CDR1 is LGHNA and CDR2 is YSLEER. This CDR3 comprises 16 residues. J lost 4 bases, V lost 2 bases, and 6 bases had no gene match. CDR3 in DNA: TGCGCCAGCAGCCAAAAAACTAGCGGGGACCCAGATACGCAGTATTTT. Its translation is CASSQKTSGDPDTQYF.

This chain joins TRBV29-1 and TRBJ2-1; D might be TRBD2 (5 bases). The CDR3 consists of 10 residues. CDR1 is SQVTM and CDR2 is ANQGSEA in the germline V gene. V was shortened by 7 bases and J by 8 bases, with 9 bases between the two germline ends. CDR3 residues: CSGRNYEQFF. CDR3 DNA: TGCAGCGGGAGGAACTATGAGCAGTTCTTC.

The chain has TRBV9 and TRBJ2-2, with 13 nucleotides matching TRBD2. Germline V gene sequence: CDR1 SGDLS, CDR2 YYNGEE. This CDR3 is built from 17 residues. Losses at the gene ends were 6 bases for V and 4 bases for J; bases not matched to a gene: 9. The CDR3 sequence is CASTGTSGKRGTGELFF. The CDR3 DNA follows: TGTGCCAGCACCGGGACTAGCGGGAAGCGGGGCACCGGGGAGCTGTTTTTT.

This chain connects TRBV19 to TRBJ1-6; no clear D gene. CDR3 size: 15 residues. Per the germline V gene, CDR1 is LNHDA and CDR2 is SQIVND (reference sequence). The V end was cut by 5 bases, the J end by 9 bases, with 17 bases between. CDR3 in amino acids: CASSERTLSTSPLHF. DNA of the CDR3: TGTGCCAGTAGTGAGAGGACCCTCAGCACTTCACCCCTCCACTTT.

The J gene is TRBJ1-3, the V gene TRBV27; possibly TRBD1 for D (5 bases). CDR1 is MNHEY, CDR2 SMNVEV, per germline (reference sequence). The CDR3 is 15 residues long. V was trimmed by 6 bases and J by 2 bases, leaving 14 bases between them. CDR3 protein: CASRERGDPGNTIYF. For the CDR3, the DNA is TGTGCCAGCAGGGAAAGAGGGGATCCTGGAAACACCATATATTTT.

V gene TRBV9 combines with J gene TRBJ2-1; 7 nucleotides line up with TRBD1. Germline V CDR1 and CDR2: SGDLS, YYNGEE. J was trimmed by 9 bases and V by 2 bases; bases with no gene match: 5. This CDR3 contains 13 residues. In DNA form, the CDR3 reads TGTGCCAGCAGCGTCGTAGGGGGCCGTGAGCAGTTCTTC. Translating gives CASSVVGGREQFF.